The clone carrying this T cell receptor (beta chain) was counted at least ten times. This sample is drawn from a study of CD8 T cells in ankylosing spondylitis. After removal of 4 bases from V and 0 bases from J, the junction contained 5 bases not matched to a gene. The germline CDR1 and CDR2 sequences are SGHRS and YFSETQ. This CDR3 spans 15 amino acids. TCRdb reprocessed the 5' RACE reads via MiXCR and lists one record per CDR3 protein. There are some 250,000 distinct CDR3 sequences in the sample; roughly a quarter occur only once, and over 0.55% lies in the top ten. Specimen: blood, either unsorted or a sorted T cell fraction (not recorded which). The TCR comes from a male donor with ankylosing spondylitis or in good health (not recorded which). The chain has TRBV5-1 and TRBJ2-3; 7 bases match TRBD1. CDR3 sequence (DNA): TGCGCCAGCAGCCTATGGGACAGCAGCACAGATACGCAGTATTTT. Translation: CASSLWDSSTDTQYF.